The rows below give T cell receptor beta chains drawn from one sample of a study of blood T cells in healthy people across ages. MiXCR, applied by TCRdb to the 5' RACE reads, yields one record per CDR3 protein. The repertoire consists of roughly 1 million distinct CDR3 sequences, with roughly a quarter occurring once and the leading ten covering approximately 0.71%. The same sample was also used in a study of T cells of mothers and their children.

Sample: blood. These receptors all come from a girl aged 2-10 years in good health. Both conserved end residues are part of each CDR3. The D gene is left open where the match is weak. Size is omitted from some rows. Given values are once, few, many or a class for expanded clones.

DNA: TGCAGCGTGGTGGGGGAAACTGGCTACACCTTC; CDR3: CSVVGETGYTF; J: TRBJ1-2; V: TRBV29-1; size: .; D: .
DNA: TGCGCCAGCAGCCTACTACCCGGGACGGAATATGGCTACACCTTC; CDR3: CASSLLPGTEYGYTF; J: TRBJ1-2; V: TRBV4-1; size: .; D: .
DNA: TGTGCCAGCAGCCAAGGTAGCGGGAACTCCTACAATGAGCAGTTCTTC; CDR3: CASSQGSGNSYNEQFF; J: TRBJ2-1; V: TRBV3-1; size: few; D: TRBD2
DNA: TGTGCCAGCAGCCCAGTAGACGGCAGAGAGCAGTTCTTC; CDR3: CASSPVDGREQFF; J: TRBJ2-1; V: TRBV28; size: .; D: .
DNA: TGTGCCAGCAGTAAGACTAGCGGGTGGGGAGAGACCCAGTACTTC; CDR3: CASSKTSGWGETQYF; J: TRBJ2-5; V: TRBV27; size: .; D: TRBD2
DNA: TGTGCCAGCAGTCTGTGGGGGACAAATACCAACGAGCAGTACTTC; CDR3: CASSLWGTNTNEQYF; J: TRBJ2-7; V: TRBV7-8; size: few; D: .
DNA: TGTGCCAGCAGCCCAAAAGATCATCGGGGCATTCAGTACTTC; CDR3: CASSPKDHRGIQYF; J: TRBJ2-4; V: TRBV14; size: few; D: .
DNA: TGCAGTGCTAGAGGACCCGAAGGTGAGCAGTACTTC; CDR3: CSARGPEGEQYF; J: TRBJ2-7; V: TRBV20-1; size: few; D: .
DNA: TGCGCCAGCAGCCAAGTGACCCGGCACACTGAAGCTTTCTTT; CDR3: CASSQVTRHTEAFF; J: TRBJ1-1; V: TRBV4-3; size: .; D: .
DNA: TGTGCCAGCAGTTCGACCCCGGGACCCCGCAATGAGCAGTTCTTC; CDR3: CASSSTPGPRNEQFF; J: TRBJ2-1; V: TRBV13; size: few; D: .
DNA: TGTGCCAGCAGTTACTCGTTTCAGGGGGCGACCGGGGAGCTGTTTTTT; CDR3: CASSYSFQGATGELFF; J: TRBJ2-2; V: TRBV6-6; size: .; D: TRBD1
DNA: TGTGCCAGCAGCAGTACTCGGACAAGGCTTGGCTTT; CDR3: CASSSTRTRLGF; J: TRBJ1-6; V: TRBV21-1; size: .; D: .
DNA: TGCGCCAGCAGCGTTTGGGCACCCCGGACGGGTGAGCAGTACTTC; CDR3: CASSVWAPRTGEQYF; J: TRBJ2-7; V: TRBV4-1; size: .; D: .
DNA: TGTGCCACCCAGGGGCCTTCGGGCCGCAGGGGCTACACCTTC; CDR3: CATQGPSGRRGYTF; J: TRBJ1-2; V: TRBV6-2/TRBV6-3; size: .; D: .
DNA: TGTGCCAGCAGCTCCCGGGCCGGCACAACATACTACGAGCAGTACTTC; CDR3: CASSSRAGTTYYEQYF; J: TRBJ2-7; V: TRBV7-2; size: few; D: .
DNA: TGCGCCAGCAGCCCGGGACTCGGGAAAGAGACCCAGTACTTC; CDR3: CASSPGLGKETQYF; J: TRBJ2-5; V: TRBV5-1; size: many; D: .
DNA: TGCAGTGCTAGAGAGGGCCCTACACCCGCAACTAACCACAAACTGTTTTTT; CDR3: CSAREGPTPATNHKLFF; J: TRBJ1-4; V: TRBV20-1; size: .; D: .
DNA: TGCAGTGCTAGTGGTTTCGACAGACCGATCTATGGCTACACCTTC; CDR3: CSASGFDRPIYGYTF; J: TRBJ1-2; V: TRBV20-1; size: .; D: .
DNA: TGCGCCAGCAGCCGAGGGGGGGGTGACCCCGAGCAGTACTTC; CDR3: CASSRGGGDPEQYF; J: TRBJ2-7; V: TRBV4-1; size: .; D: .
DNA: TGTGCCAGCAGGGGACAGGGGAGTACCGAGCAGTACTTC; CDR3: CASRGQGSTEQYF; J: TRBJ2-7; V: TRBV2; size: few; D: TRBD1
DNA: TGTGCCAGCAGTTTAGACGGGTGGAATGAGCAGTTCTTC; CDR3: CASSLDGWNEQFF; J: TRBJ2-1; V: TRBV28; size: few; D: .
DNA: TGTGCCAGCAGCTTAAGCGGACGCGCGAAGACCCAGTACTTC; CDR3: CASSLSGRAKTQYF; J: TRBJ2-5; V: TRBV7-2; size: .; D: .
DNA: TGCAGTGCTAGAGGAGCAGGGCCCTGGGTGGAGAAGAGGAGCTCCTACAATGAGCAGTTCTTC; CDR3: CSARGAGPWVEKRSSYNEQFF; J: TRBJ2-1; V: TRBV20-1; size: .; D: .
DNA: TGTGCCAGCAGCTTGGGACTAGCGGGAGGGCCGGTCTACAATGAGCAGTTCTTC; CDR3: CASSLGLAGGPVYNEQFF; J: TRBJ2-1; V: TRBV7-3; size: .; D: TRBD2
DNA: TGTGCCAGCAGCTTAGCAAGCACTGAAGCTTTCTTT; CDR3: CASSLASTEAFF; J: TRBJ1-1; V: TRBV7-9; size: few; D: .
DNA: TGTGCCAGCTATGGGACAGCCTATCTACGAGAGCAGTACTTC; CDR3: CASYGTAYLREQYF; J: TRBJ2-7; V: TRBV6-6; size: few; D: TRBD1
DNA: TGTGCCAGCAGTTACCTGGGACAGACAGATACGCAGTATTTT; CDR3: CASSYLGQTDTQYF; J: TRBJ2-3; V: TRBV6-6; size: .; D: TRBD1
DNA: TGTGCCAGCAGCCGTGCTAGTTTCGGCTACGAGCAGTACTTC; CDR3: CASSRASFGYEQYF; J: TRBJ2-7; V: TRBV5-6; size: few; D: .
DNA: TGTGCCAGCAATCGGGCGGGGGCCGCCCACTACAATGAGCAGTTCTTC; CDR3: CASNRAGAAHYNEQFF; J: TRBJ2-1; V: TRBV27; size: .; D: .
DNA: TGCAGTGCTAGTGATGACAAGCGTGTTGGCTACACCTTC; CDR3: CSASDDKRVGYTF; J: TRBJ1-2; V: TRBV20-1; size: .; D: .
DNA: TGTGCCAGCAGTTATGCGGGAAGCACAGATACGCAGTATTTT; CDR3: CASSYAGSTDTQYF; J: TRBJ2-3; V: TRBV12-3/TRBV12-4; size: .; D: .
DNA: TGTGCCAGCAGTGAACCCCTTGGACAGGGGGCGGATGGCTACACCTTC; CDR3: CASSEPLGQGADGYTF; J: TRBJ1-2; V: TRBV2; size: .; D: TRBD1
DNA: TGTGCCAGCAGAGTTTCCCTCTGGGACAGGTCCGCCTACGAGCAGTACTTC; CDR3: CASRVSLWDRSAYEQYF; J: TRBJ2-7; V: TRBV28; size: .; D: TRBD1
DNA: TGTGCCAGCAGCTTCGGACCGGCCAAGGAGCAGTTCTTC; CDR3: CASSFGPAKEQFF; J: TRBJ2-1; V: TRBV7-9; size: .; D: .
DNA: TGTGCCAGCAGTTACTCTTTGCCTGAGCAGTTCTTC; CDR3: CASSYSLPEQFF; J: TRBJ2-1; V: TRBV6-6; size: .; D: .
DNA: TGTGCCAGCAGTTTGTGGATGCGTGGCGGTGAAGCTTTCTTT; CDR3: CASSLWMRGGEAFF; J: TRBJ1-1; V: TRBV12-3/TRBV12-4; size: few; D: .
DNA: TGTGCCAGCAGTGAGTTCTTCGGGTCTAAGAATCAGCCCCAGCATTTT; CDR3: CASSEFFGSKNQPQHF; J: TRBJ1-5; V: TRBV6-1; size: .; D: .
DNA: TGCAGCGTTGATTCCGGAGCTAACTATGGCTACACCTTC; CDR3: CSVDSGANYGYTF; J: TRBJ1-2; V: TRBV29-1; size: few; D: .
DNA: TGTGCCAGCGGGCCCGAGTGGACGGGCAATCAGCCCCAGCATTTT; CDR3: CASGPEWTGNQPQHF; J: TRBJ1-5; V: TRBV6-5; size: few; D: .
DNA: TGCAGTGCTAGTAGACAGGGGATGGGTGAGCAGTACTTC; CDR3: CSASRQGMGEQYF; J: TRBJ2-5; V: TRBV20-1; size: few; D: TRBD1
DNA: TGTGCCAGCAGTTTAGCCGGGACTAGCGTGAATGAGCAGTTCTTC; CDR3: CASSLAGTSVNEQFF; J: TRBJ2-1; V: TRBV27; size: few; D: TRBD2
DNA: TGTGCCAGCAGCCGACACTTCTCTGGGGCCAACGTCCTGACTTTC; CDR3: CASSRHFSGANVLTF; J: TRBJ2-6; V: TRBV7-9; size: few; D: .
DNA: TGTGCCAGCCAGTCCCCTAGCGGGACTTATTCAGATACGCAGTATTTT; CDR3: CASQSPSGTYSDTQYF; J: TRBJ2-3; V: TRBV21-1; size: few; D: .
DNA: TGTGCCAGCAGTTGGAATGTGGCCGCGGAACTGTTTTTT; CDR3: CASSWNVAAELFF; J: TRBJ1-4; V: TRBV12-3/TRBV12-4; size: .; D: .
DNA: TGCAGTGCGCCTGAAGGGACTAGCGGGCCTCGGGGTACGCAGTATTTT; CDR3: CSAPEGTSGPRGTQYF; J: TRBJ2-3; V: TRBV20-1; size: few; D: TRBD2